This T cell receptor (beta chain) was documented in a study of shared clonotypes between healthy human individuals. Study-wide points: Sampling used blood alone; tissue repertoires probably differ.

On this clone itself: Its target is unknown.

The assay ran at deep level. Produced via immunoSEQ multiplex PCR; TCRdb's table is partial and in-frame only. The table includes hundreds of thousands of clones, around 95% detected once. The ends lost 5 bases at V and 1 base at J; junction bases unmatched: 6. Germline V gene lookup returns CDR1 MNHEY and CDR2 SMNVEV (reference sequence). This CDR3 has 15 amino acids. Naive CD8 cells, CD45RO-negative and positively selected for CCR7, excluded terminally differentiated effector memory CD45RA+ cells. The TCR sequence derives from a woman younger than 45 in good health. Sequenced sample: naive CD8+ T cells sorted from blood. This rearrangement joins TRBV27 to TRBJ1-1; 8 bases line up with TRBD1. The CDR3 nucleotides read TGTGCCAGCAGTACCATCGGGACAGGGAACACTGAAGCTTTCTTT. Translated: CASSTIGTGNTEAFF.